The sequence of this T cell receptor beta chain was determined in a study of OX40 agonist ivuxolimab in advanced cancers. Study-wide context: Ivuxolimab was a fully human IgG2 agonistic monoclonal antibody targeting the costimulatory receptor OX40 (CD134). Intravenous ivuxolimab was administered to patients every 2 weeks at six dose levels: 0.01, 0.1, 0.3, 1.5, 3 and 10 mg/kg. Among the 50 to 55 dose-escalation patients, some 20 had hepatocellular carcinoma, roughly 15 melanoma, 9 renal cell carcinoma and 9 head and neck cancer. The dose-escalation cohort was 80% to 90% male with a mean age of about 54 years, ranging from about 23 to 85. Prior anti-PD-1, anti-PD-L1 or anti-CTLA-4 therapy was permitted, and checkpoint inhibitors had been received by 30% to 40% of dose-escalation patients. Partial responses occurred in three dose-escalation patients: two with cutaneous melanoma and one with hepatocellular carcinoma. The purpose of peripheral TCRbeta sequencing was to test whether ivuxolimab changed TCR sequence diversity and led to clonal T-cell expansion. The paper covers the monotherapy dose-escalation part of the phase I ivuxolimab trial, which included N ≈ 50 patients.

The CDR3 runs 18 amino acids, cysteine and phenylalanine included. The read is trimmed to its CDR3 DNA, 54 bases read in frame from base 1. Trimming leaves V shorter by 4 bases and J shorter by 1 base, with the junction holding 5 bases beyond the gene matches. CDR1 MDHEN and CDR2 SYDVKM were looked up in the germline V gene. Note on this clone: Its antigen is still unknown. The record has no base qualities; no much larger clone is one base away.

Patients with autoimmune disease history or receiving systemic immunosuppression were excluded from the trial. Peripheral blood for TCR sequencing was drawn from every dose cohort at baseline, at cycle 4 day 1 and at cycle 7 day 1. Samples came from an open-label, multicenter, first-in-human phase I dose-escalation trial of ivuxolimab. Adults with locally advanced or metastatic head and neck squamous cell, hepatocellular, melanoma or renal cell carcinoma were enrolled in the trial. Before TCR sequencing, CD4+ T cells and CD8+ T cells were sorted from peripheral blood as separate populations. To sequence the TCRbeta CDR3 region, genomic DNA was isolated from the sorted cells. The immunoSEQ Assay was used to sequence the TCRbeta CDR3 regions. Imported from immuneACCESS, the table was reduced by TCRdb to in-frame sequences with V and J called. These copies leave out some clones; in studies compared against another copy, an unresolved V gene accounts for under half, and the cause of the remainder is not known. The sample table lists 60,000 to 80,000 clones, 89% of them with a count of one. Of the sample, over 10% falls within the top ten clones.

Results the study describes overall, beyond this receptor: The antigen specificity of the clonally expanded peripheral T cells was not determined. In the 0.1-3.0 mg/kg groups, partial responders had among the lowest normalized peripheral clonal expansion, particularly in CD8+ T cells. At doses from 0.1 to 3.0 mg/kg, clonal expansion was seen in both CD4+ and CD8+ blood T cells between baseline and week 6. Low levels of normalized T-cell clonal expansion were also seen in some patients who did not respond. After ivuxolimab, CD8+ T cells had more expanded clones than CD4+ T cells on average.

This receptor was taken from an adult with an advanced solid tumor such as melanoma, head and neck, liver or kidney cancer. This chain is built from TRBV28 and TRBJ2-4, with 15 middle bases fitting TRBD2. Source: CD4+ or CD8+ T cells sorted from blood, taken in a trial of the OX40 agonist ivuxolimab. The nucleotides are TGTGCCAGCAGTTCACCTGGACTAGCGGGAGGGGCCAAAAACATTCAGTACTTC. Translated, this gives CASSSPGLAGGAKNIQYF.